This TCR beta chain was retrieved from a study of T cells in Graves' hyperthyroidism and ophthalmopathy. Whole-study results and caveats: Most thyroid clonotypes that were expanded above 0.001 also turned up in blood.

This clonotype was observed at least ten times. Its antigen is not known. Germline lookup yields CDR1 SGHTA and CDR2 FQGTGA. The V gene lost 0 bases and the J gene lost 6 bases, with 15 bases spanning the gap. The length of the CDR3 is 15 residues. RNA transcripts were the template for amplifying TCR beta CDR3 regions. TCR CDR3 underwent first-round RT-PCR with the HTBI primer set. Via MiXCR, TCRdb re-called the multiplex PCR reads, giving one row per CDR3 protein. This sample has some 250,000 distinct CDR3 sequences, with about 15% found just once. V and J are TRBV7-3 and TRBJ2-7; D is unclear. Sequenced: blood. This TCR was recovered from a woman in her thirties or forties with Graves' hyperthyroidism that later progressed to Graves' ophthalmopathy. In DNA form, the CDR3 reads TGTGCCAGCAGCTTAACGGCGACTGGGTCCCTCGAGCAGTACTTC. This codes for CASSLTATGSLEQYF.